This TCR beta chain was identified during a study of regulatory T cells in long-lasting Graves disease (dated by TCRdb to 2020 to 2023). Background on the whole study: Persistent Graves' disease was defined as antithyroid drug treatment for over 5 years with persistently positive TSH receptor autoantibodies. Patients with persistent Graves' disease were compared with patients with newly diagnosed Graves' disease using TCR sequencing and RNA sequencing of peripheral blood. The study was conducted in China and was registered as a clinical trial. TCR sequencing covered 13 persistent and around 20 newly diagnosed Graves' disease patients, around 33 samples in total. Antithyroid drugs had been taken for ten to twelve years on average by persistent Graves' disease patients in the clinical cohort.

Libraries were prepared through multiplex PCR. Instrument used: Illumina HiSeq 4000. CDR3 regions were amplified by Arm-PCR with iRepertoire HTBI primers to construct TCR beta libraries. Before sequencing, the PCR products underwent gel purification. The original pipeline was this. A total of around 66 TRBV and some 15 TRBJ segments were identified across samples and were used for gene usage analysis of CDR3 amino acid clonotypes. COPE and FqMerger were used to merge the filtered high-quality paired reads into contigs. BLAST was used to align contigs to the IMGT TRBV, TRBD and TRBJ reference genes, and CDR3 was defined following IMGT. Highly expanded clones were defined as clonotypes with a frequency above 0.1%. Shannon entropy was used to measure repertoire diversity, and the Gini coefficient was used to measure V-J evenness. A clonotype was considered public if more than one individual shared it. Using fastp at Q25 and MiXCR, TCRdb reprocessed the public reads and kept productive beta chains. Records with the same CDR3 protein are collapsed into one entry carrying the most frequent genes and DNA. In this record, the V and J calls reflect TCRdb's handling and not the investigators' own analysis. For this sample the table gives around 400,000 distinct CDR3 sequences, of which roughly 25% were detected only once. The ten largest clones capture 28% of the sample.

This clonotype came up a few times. Its antigen specificity is not known. There are no base qualities to consult, and no much larger clone falls within one base. V loses 5 bases, J loses 6 bases, and the germline ends lie 13 bases apart. Per the germline V gene (reference sequence), DFQATT is the CDR1 and SNEGSKA is the CDR2. CDR3 length: 13 amino acids, cysteine to phenylalanine. Left in the record is the CDR3 DNA by itself, 39 bases read in frame from the first base. Paper-wide results and their limitations: Only the TCR beta chain was sequenced and analyzed. Persistent disease showed preferential use of TRBV28, TRBJ1-2 and TRBJ2-5, whereas newly diagnosed disease favored TRBV20-1 and TRBJ2-1. The authors acknowledged the small sample size as a limitation that may reduce accuracy. Compared with newly diagnosed patients, persistent Graves' disease patients had lower TCR Shannon entropy and fewer highly expanded clones, which suggests clonal expansion. Patients with persistent disease shared more public clonotypes (around 2,700) than newly diagnosed patients did (more than 900). Only peripheral blood was studied, because thyroid tissue, the primary lesion, was inaccessible.

Sample time point, as interpreted from the label and publication: persistent/refractory GD, antithyroid drugs over 5 years with positive TRAb. RNA was extracted from PBMCs in TRIzol for both TCR sequencing and RNA sequencing. The diagnosis of Graves' disease followed American Thyroid Association guidelines. Recruitment of patients was carried out at an endocrinology department in Xi'an, China. Each patient gave approximately 10 milliliters of peripheral blood, collected in an EDTA anticoagulant tube. Ficoll Paque Plus density gradient separation was used to isolate PBMCs, and no further T cell sorting was done. An Agilent 2100 Bioanalyzer and agarose gel were used to assess RNA quality, and a NanoDrop 2000 was used to measure RNA concentration.

Recombination joined TRBV20-1 with TRBJ2-2; a confident D gene designation cannot be given. Sequences were derived from peripheral blood mononuclear cells (PBMCs), sampled when the disease was refractory, from a patient treated with antithyroid drugs. This TCR derives from a woman between 40 and 50 years old with Graves disease. Donor details come from another sample of the same person, matched by shared clones. The CDR3: CSAGLLGAGELFF. The DNA is as follows: TGCAGTGCTGGTCTACTCGGCGCCGGGGAGCTGTTTTTT.